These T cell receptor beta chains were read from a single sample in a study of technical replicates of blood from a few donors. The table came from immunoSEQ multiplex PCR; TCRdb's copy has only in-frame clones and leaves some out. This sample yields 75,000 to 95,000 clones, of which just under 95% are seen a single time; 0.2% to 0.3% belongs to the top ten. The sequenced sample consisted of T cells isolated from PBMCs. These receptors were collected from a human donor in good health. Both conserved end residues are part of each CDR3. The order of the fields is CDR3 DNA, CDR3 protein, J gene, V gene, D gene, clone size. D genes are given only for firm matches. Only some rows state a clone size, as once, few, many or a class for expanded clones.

CDR3 DNA: TGTGCCAGCTCACCAGAGTTGAGTGAGCAGTACTTC
CDR3 protein: CASSPELSEQYF
J gene: TRBJ2-7
V gene: TRBV18
D gene: -
clone size: -

CDR3 DNA: TGTGCCAGCAGCGACAACTACGAGCAGTACTTC
CDR3 protein: CASSDNYEQYF
J gene: TRBJ2-7
V gene: TRBV7-9
D gene: -
clone size: -

CDR3 DNA: TGTGCCAGCAGATCCGACAGTTCCTACGAGCAGTACTTC
CDR3 protein: CASRSDSSYEQYF
J gene: TRBJ2-7
V gene: TRBV6-5
D gene: -
clone size: -

CDR3 DNA: TGTGCCTGGAGTCCCCTCTATGGCTACACCTTC
CDR3 protein: CAWSPLYGYTF
J gene: TRBJ1-2
V gene: TRBV30
D gene: -
clone size: -

CDR3 DNA: TGTGCCAGCAGTCCCAACCGGTGGGACAGGGGTTTTGGAAACACCATATATTTT
CDR3 protein: CASSPNRWDRGFGNTIYF
J gene: TRBJ1-3
V gene: TRBV28
D gene: TRBD1
clone size: once

CDR3 DNA: TGTGCCAGCAGTTACCACGGGAACAGTCGTTCGTCTGGGGCCAACGTCCTGACTTTC
CDR3 protein: CASSYHGNSRSSGANVLTF
J gene: TRBJ2-6
V gene: TRBV6-8
D gene: -
clone size: -

CDR3 DNA: TGTGCCAGCAGCTCGGACTGGAAGGCCTACGAGCAGTACTTC
CDR3 protein: CASSSDWKAYEQYF
J gene: TRBJ2-7
V gene: TRBV11-2
D gene: -
clone size: few

CDR3 DNA: TGTGCCAGCAGACCCCCAGGACTAGCCGGCTCCGAGCAGTACTTC
CDR3 protein: CASRPPGLAGSEQYF
J gene: TRBJ2-7
V gene: TRBV6-1
D gene: TRBD2
clone size: -

CDR3 DNA: TGCGCCAGCAGCTTGTTGCGGGAAAATTCACCCCTCCACTTT
CDR3 protein: CASSLLRENSPLHF
J gene: TRBJ1-6
V gene: TRBV5-1
D gene: -
clone size: -

CDR3 DNA: TGTGCCAGCAGCTTGGGACCGGGACAGAGCAATCAGCCCCAGCATTTT
CDR3 protein: CASSLGPGQSNQPQHF
J gene: TRBJ1-5
V gene: TRBV7-6
D gene: TRBD1
clone size: -

CDR3 DNA: TGTGCCAGCAGTGGAACAGCCTATGGCTACACCTTC
CDR3 protein: CASSGTAYGYTF
J gene: TRBJ1-2
V gene: TRBV2
D gene: -
clone size: -

CDR3 DNA: TGCAGCGTCCCATACCCAGGGACTGAAGCTTTCTTT
CDR3 protein: CSVPYPGTEAFF
J gene: TRBJ1-1
V gene: TRBV29-1
D gene: -
clone size: -

CDR3 DNA: TGTGCCAGTAGTAAGGGGAACCGAGCAGATACGCAGTATTTT
CDR3 protein: CASSKGNRADTQYF
J gene: TRBJ2-3
V gene: TRBV19
D gene: -
clone size: -

CDR3 DNA: TGCGCCAGCAGCGACCCTGCCCGGACAGCGACCTACGAGCAGTACTTC
CDR3 protein: CASSDPARTATYEQYF
J gene: TRBJ2-7
V gene: TRBV4-1
D gene: -
clone size: -

CDR3 DNA: TGCGCCAGCAGCGAAGGAACAGGCTTGAACACTGAAGCTTTCTTT
CDR3 protein: CASSEGTGLNTEAFF
J gene: TRBJ1-1
V gene: TRBV10-2
D gene: -
clone size: -

CDR3 DNA: TGTGCCAGCAGTGATAGGGACAGGGGTCCGGTTAACTATGGCTACACCTTC
CDR3 protein: CASSDRDRGPVNYGYTF
J gene: TRBJ1-2
V gene: TRBV6-1
D gene: TRBD1
clone size: -

CDR3 DNA: TGTGCCAGCACCCGCGGGGGCGCTAGCACAGATACGCAGTATTTT
CDR3 protein: CASTRGGASTDTQYF
J gene: TRBJ2-3
V gene: TRBV7-3
D gene: -
clone size: -

CDR3 DNA: TGTGCCAGCAGCTTGGGGACAGGGTTATACGAGCAGTACTTC
CDR3 protein: CASSLGTGLYEQYF
J gene: TRBJ2-7
V gene: TRBV5-6
D gene: TRBD1
clone size: -

CDR3 DNA: TGCGCCAGCAGCCCGACCGGGCCAAGAAAGTGGGGGGAAGAGACCCAGTACTTC
CDR3 protein: CASSPTGPRKWGEETQYF
J gene: TRBJ2-5
V gene: TRBV5-1
D gene: -
clone size: -

CDR3 DNA: TGTGCCTGGAGTTTCAACAGGGGCAATCAGCCCCAGCATTTT
CDR3 protein: CAWSFNRGNQPQHF
J gene: TRBJ1-5
V gene: TRBV30
D gene: -
clone size: -

CDR3 DNA: TGTGCCAGCAGTACCCGACTAGCGGGAGTTGGCCCAGATACGCAGTATTTT
CDR3 protein: CASSTRLAGVGPDTQYF
J gene: TRBJ2-3
V gene: TRBV7-2
D gene: TRBD2
clone size: -

CDR3 DNA: TGCGCCAGCAGCTTAAGAGCAACCGGGGCCAACGTCCTGACTTTC
CDR3 protein: CASSLRATGANVLTF
J gene: TRBJ2-6
V gene: TRBV5-1
D gene: -
clone size: -

CDR3 DNA: TGCAGCGTTGGAAGGGGTAGAACCGGGGAGCTGTTTTTT
CDR3 protein: CSVGRGRTGELFF
J gene: TRBJ2-2
V gene: TRBV29-1
D gene: -
clone size: -

CDR3 DNA: TGTGCCAGCAGCTTGCGGCGGGAGGGCGTAGATACGCAGTATTTT
CDR3 protein: CASSLRREGVDTQYF
J gene: TRBJ2-3
V gene: TRBV5-4
D gene: TRBD2
clone size: -

CDR3 DNA: TGTGCCAGCAGTACAGGGTTATGGCAGCCCCAGCATTTT
CDR3 protein: CASSTGLWQPQHF
J gene: TRBJ1-5
V gene: TRBV28
D gene: -
clone size: -

CDR3 DNA: TGTGCCAGCACCCTCCAGGGAGGGGCGAACACCGGGGAGCTGTTTTTT
CDR3 protein: CASTLQGGANTGELFF
J gene: TRBJ2-2
V gene: TRBV21-1
D gene: -
clone size: -

CDR3 DNA: TGTGCCAGTAGTACAAGAGTTAGCAATCAGCCCCAGCATTTT
CDR3 protein: CASSTRVSNQPQHF
J gene: TRBJ1-5
V gene: TRBV19
D gene: -
clone size: -